The 4 T cell receptor beta chains presented below share a single source sample, sequenced in a study of blood T cell repertoires in COVID-19. Profiled with immunoSEQ multiplex PCR; TCRdb holds only in-frame clones, not every one. The profile shows about 370,000 clones, over 75% of them singletons. Sequencing was done on a sample of peripheral blood. These receptors were collected from a woman aged 30 to 39 with COVID-19, enrolled during active disease.

The rearrangement joins TRBV5-1 to TRBJ1-1, with TRBD1 matching 11 bases. Germline V gene sequence: CDR1 SGHRS, CDR2 YFSETQ. The CDR3 spans 15 residues. V was clipped by 4 bases and J by 3 bases; unmatched bases: 5. This CDR3 reads CASSLQGQGDTEAFF. The CDR3 coding sequence is TGCGCCAGCAGCCTCCAGGGACAGGGGGACACTGAAGCTTTCTTT. Full variable domain (remainder filled in from reference TRBV5-1 and TRBJ1-1): KAGVTQTPRYLIKTRGQQVTLSCSPISGHRSVSWYQQTPGQGLQFLFEYFSETQRNKGNFPGRFSGRQFSNSRSEMNVSTLELGDSALYLCASSLQGQGDTEAFFGQGTRLTVV.

The rearrangement joins TRBV27 to TRBJ2-6; the D is unclear. CDR1 and CDR2 (germline): MNHEY, SMNVEV (reference sequence). V was pared by 6 bases and J by 0 bases, with 3 bases between. This CDR3 is 13 amino acids long. The DNA of the CDR3 is TGTGCCAGCAGGGCCTCTGGGGCCAACGTCCTGACTTTC. This gives the protein CASRASGANVLTF.

The rearrangement joins TRBV2 to TRBJ2-5; possibly TRBD1 for D (6 bases). V lost 6 bases and J lost 5, with 13 bases in between. The CDR3 extends over 13 amino acids. The germline gives CDR1 SNHLY, CDR2 FYNNEI. The CDR3 here is CASSPDRGETQYF. The CDR3 region has the DNA TGTGCCAGCAGCCCGGATAGGGGGGAGACCCAGTACTTC.

CDR3 in DNA: TGCAGCGTTGATTGGGACAGGGACGACAATGAGCAGTTCTTC. Residues: CSVDWDRDDNEQFF. The chain employs TRBV29-1 and TRBJ2-1, with 9 bases fitting TRBD1. Germline lookup yields CDR1 SQVTM and CDR2 ANQGSEA. There are 14 residues in the CDR3. J was trimmed by 5 bases and V by 3 bases; bases with no gene match: 5.